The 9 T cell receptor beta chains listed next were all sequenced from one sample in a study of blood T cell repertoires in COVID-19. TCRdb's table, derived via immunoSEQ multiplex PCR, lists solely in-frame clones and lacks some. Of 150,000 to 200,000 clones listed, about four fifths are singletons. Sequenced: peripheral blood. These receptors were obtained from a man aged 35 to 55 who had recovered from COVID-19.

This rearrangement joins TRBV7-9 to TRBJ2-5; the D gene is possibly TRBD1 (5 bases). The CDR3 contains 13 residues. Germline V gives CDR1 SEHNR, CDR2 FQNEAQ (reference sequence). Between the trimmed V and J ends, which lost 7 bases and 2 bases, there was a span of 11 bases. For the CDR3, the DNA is TGTGCCAGCAACGCACCAGGGCAAGAGACCCAGTACTTC. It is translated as CASNAPGQETQYF.

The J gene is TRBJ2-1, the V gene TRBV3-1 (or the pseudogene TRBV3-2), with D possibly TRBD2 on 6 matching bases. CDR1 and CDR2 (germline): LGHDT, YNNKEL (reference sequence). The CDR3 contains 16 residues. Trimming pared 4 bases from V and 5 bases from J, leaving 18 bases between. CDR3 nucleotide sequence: TGTGCCAGCAGCCGACCCCGGACTAATAGAGACAATGAGCAGTTCTTC. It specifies CASSRPRTNRDNEQFF.

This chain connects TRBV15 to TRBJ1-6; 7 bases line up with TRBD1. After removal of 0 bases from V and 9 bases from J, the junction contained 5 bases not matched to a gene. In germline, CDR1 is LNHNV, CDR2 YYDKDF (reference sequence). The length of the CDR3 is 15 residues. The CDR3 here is CATSRDRQGGSPLHF. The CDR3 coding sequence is TGTGCCACCAGCAGAGATCGGCAGGGGGGTTCACCCCTCCACTTT.

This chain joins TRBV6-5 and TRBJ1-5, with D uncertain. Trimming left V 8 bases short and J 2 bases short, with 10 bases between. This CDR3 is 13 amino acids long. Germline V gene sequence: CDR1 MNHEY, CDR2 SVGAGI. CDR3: CASEAKGNQPQHF. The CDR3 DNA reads TGTGCCAGCGAGGCAAAGGGCAATCAGCCCCAGCATTTT.

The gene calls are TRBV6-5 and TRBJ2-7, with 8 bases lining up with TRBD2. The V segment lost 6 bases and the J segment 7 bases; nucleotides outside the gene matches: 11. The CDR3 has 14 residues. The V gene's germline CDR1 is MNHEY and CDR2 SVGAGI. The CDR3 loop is CASSFTSGGLEQYF. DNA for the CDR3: TGTGCCAGCAGCTTTACTAGCGGAGGACTGGAGCAGTACTTC.

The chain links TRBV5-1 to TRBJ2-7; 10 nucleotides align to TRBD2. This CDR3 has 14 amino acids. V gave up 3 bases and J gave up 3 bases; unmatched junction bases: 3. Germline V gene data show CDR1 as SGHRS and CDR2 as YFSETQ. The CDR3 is CASSSRTSGYEQYF. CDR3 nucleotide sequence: TGCGCCAGCAGCTCTAGGACTAGCGGCTACGAGCAGTACTTC.

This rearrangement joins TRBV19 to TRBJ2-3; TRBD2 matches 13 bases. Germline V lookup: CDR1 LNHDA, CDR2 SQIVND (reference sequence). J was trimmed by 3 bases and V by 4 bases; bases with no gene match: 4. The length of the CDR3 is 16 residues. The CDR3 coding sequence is TGTGCCAGTAGTAAGATACTAGCGGGGGGGACAGATACGCAGTATTTT. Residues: CASSKILAGGTDTQYF.

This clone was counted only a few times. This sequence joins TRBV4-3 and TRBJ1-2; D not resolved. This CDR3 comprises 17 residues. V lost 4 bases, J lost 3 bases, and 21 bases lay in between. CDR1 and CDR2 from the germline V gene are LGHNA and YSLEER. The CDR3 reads CASSPSSTLTWDYGYTF. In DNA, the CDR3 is TGCGCCAGCAGCCCCTCCTCCACTTTGACTTGGGACTATGGCTACACCTTC.

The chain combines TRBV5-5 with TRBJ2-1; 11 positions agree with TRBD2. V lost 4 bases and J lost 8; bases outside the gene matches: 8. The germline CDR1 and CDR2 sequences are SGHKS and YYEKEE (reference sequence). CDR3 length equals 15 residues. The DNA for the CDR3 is TGTGCCAGCAGCCCGGGGGGGACTAGCGGCGATGAGCAGTTCTTC. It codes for CASSPGGTSGDEQFF.